Sequencing of this T cell receptor (beta chain) was carried out in a study of beta chain features in type 1 diabetes. At the level of the study: Sorted cell examination encompassed roughly 110 million cells across all samples.

The CDR3 is 16 amino acids. CDR1 and CDR2 (germline): SGHNT, YYREEE (reference sequence). V was clipped by 4 bases and J by 5 bases, with 21 bases between them. Notes on this clone: Its antigen remains unknown.

Study-wide results and caveats: Researchers reported that naive, central memory and Treg TCRB repertoires appeared more similar in patients than in healthy donors. Short templates might get an advantage during PCR, and this would be equal in patients and controls. TCRB CDR3s were moderately but significantly shorter in Type 1 diabetes patients in all four CD4+ subsets.

The study reverse transcribed the entire isolated RNA, so it sequenced expressed TCRB transcripts. Samples of naive, central memory and regulatory T cells yielded a mean of around 3.7 million reads. Repertoires were generated with immunoSEQ multiplex PCR, while TCRdb's copy carries only in-frame clones and drops some. The sample holds a few hundred thousand clones, 9.5% to 10% seen once. The source of this sequence is a man in his thirties or forties with type 1 diabetes. Sequences were obtained from central memory CD4+ T cells from blood. The genes are TRBV5-4 and TRBJ1-2; possible D gene TRBD1, 5 bases. CDR3 region: CASSTKGLRVGYGYTF. CDR3 sequence (DNA): TGTGCCAGCAGCACTAAAGGACTCAGGGTAGGGTATGGCTACACCTTC. Using reference TRBV5-4 and TRBJ1-2 for the parts outside the CDR3, the full variable domain is ETGVTQSPTHLIKTRGQQVTLRCSSQSGHNTVSWYQQALGQGPQFIFQYYREEENGRGNFPPRFSGLQFPNYSSELNVNALELDDSALYLCASSTKGLRVGYGYTFGSGTRLTVV.